Shown below are 7 T cell receptor beta chains from a single sample sequenced in a study of T-cell memory formation after mild COVID-19. TCRdb independently ran MiXCR on the 5' RACE reads; one entry per CDR3 protein. The sample gives over 350,000 distinct CDR3 sequences, about 24% of which show up once; 8.8% is in the top ten. The specimen sequenced was PBMCs or a T cell subset sorted from them (not recorded which). Receptor source: an adult woman who had mild COVID-19 (a few samples of this study predate the infection). Cell type and time point are not known.

This clonotype was detected a few times. The V and J genes are TRBV12-3 or TRBV12-4 and TRBJ2-7; TRBD2 might be the D (6 bases). The CDR3 is 14 residues long. Between the trimmed V and J ends, which lost 5 bases and 5 bases, there was a span of 16 bases. CDR3 sequence: CASSETGTLDEQYF. DNA for the CDR3: TGTGCCAGCAGTGAGACCGGGACTTTGGACGAGCAGTACTTC.

A few counts support this clonotype. This clone may be a read error of a much larger clone one base away. V usage is TRBV7-3 and J usage is TRBJ1-1; no clear D. V shed 5 bases and J shed 2 bases, with 3 bases lying between them. CDR3 length equals 11 residues. The germline CDR1 and CDR2 sequences are SGHTA and FQGTGA. CDR3 in amino acids: CASSDNTEAFF. DNA of the CDR3: TGTGCCAGCAGCGACAACACTGAAGCTTTCTTT.

This clonotype was found a few times. V and J are TRBV7-8 and TRBJ2-7; tentatively, D is TRBD1 or TRBD2 (5 bases each). Germline values: CDR1 SGHVS, CDR2 FQNEAQ. Trimming shortened V by 5 bases and J by 2 bases, and 28 bases separated the two germline ends. This CDR3 comprises 19 residues. In DNA form, the CDR3 reads TGTGCCAGCAGCCCGAATGGTGGGGGACCTGGTATTACGACCTACGAGCAGTACTTC. Its protein is CASSPNGGGPGITTYEQYF.

The rearrangement joins TRBV24-1 to TRBJ2-1; 9 positions match TRBD1. There are 16 residues in the CDR3. V trimming: 4 bases; J trimming: 6 bases; junction bases outside the gene matches: 9. Germline V lookup: CDR1 KGHDR, CDR2 SFDVKD. The CDR3 sequence is CATSDLGTGRFNEQFF. For the CDR3, the DNA is TGTGCCACCAGTGACCTAGGGACAGGGAGGTTCAATGAGCAGTTCTTC.

This clonotype was detected a few times. The chain has TRBV10-3 and TRBJ1-1; perhaps TRBD1 as D (6 bases). V was pared by 10 bases and J by 1 base, with 16 bases between. The CDR3 consists of 14 residues. Per germline, CDR1 ENHRY and CDR2 SYGVKD. DNA of the CDR3: TGTGCCACCAAGACTAGGGGGGCGAACACTGAAGCTTTCTTT. Translating it yields CATKTRGANTEAFF.

The chain carries TRBV5-1 and TRBJ2-7; TRBD2 matches at 13 bases. The CDR3 length is 16 residues. The J segment lost 2 bases and the V segment lost 4 bases, leaving 6 bases of the junction unmatched. Germline CDR1 SGHRS, CDR2 YFSETQ. CDR3 loop: CASSAGLAGFAYEQYF. The CDR3 region has the DNA TGCGCCAGCAGCGCGGGACTAGCGGGGTTCGCCTACGAGCAGTACTTC.

The chain combines TRBV19 with TRBJ2-7; D is perhaps TRBD2 (7 bases). Per germline, CDR1 LNHDA and CDR2 SQIVND (reference sequence). This CDR3 spans 16 amino acids. V gave up 3 bases and J gave up 2 bases, with 17 bases separating them. The CDR3 nucleotides read TGTGCCAGTAGTATCGGTAGGGGGGAGGGCACCTACGAGCAGTACTTC. This codes for CASSIGRGEGTYEQYF.